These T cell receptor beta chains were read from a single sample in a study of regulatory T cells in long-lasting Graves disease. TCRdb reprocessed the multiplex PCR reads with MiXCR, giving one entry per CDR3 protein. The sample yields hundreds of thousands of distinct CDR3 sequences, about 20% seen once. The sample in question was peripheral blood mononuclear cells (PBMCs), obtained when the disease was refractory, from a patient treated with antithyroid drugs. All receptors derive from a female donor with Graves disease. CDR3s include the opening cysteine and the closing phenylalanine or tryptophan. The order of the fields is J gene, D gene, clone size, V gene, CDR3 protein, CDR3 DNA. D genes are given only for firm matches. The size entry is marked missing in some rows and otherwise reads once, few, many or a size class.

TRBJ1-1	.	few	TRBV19	CASSIDLTNTEAFF	TGTGCCAGTAGTATAGATCTTACGAACACTGAAGCTTTCTTT
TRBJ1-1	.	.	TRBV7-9	CASSLGKGTEAFF	TGTGCCAGCAGCTTGGGGAAGGGCACTGAAGCTTTCTTT
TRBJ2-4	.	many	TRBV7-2	CASSLKILAKNIQYF	TGTGCCAGCAGCTTAAAAATTCTAGCCAAAAACATTCAGTACTTC
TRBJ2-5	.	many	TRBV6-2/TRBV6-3	CASSESGPETQYF	TGTGCCAGCAGTGAAAGCGGGCCAGAGACCCAGTACTTC
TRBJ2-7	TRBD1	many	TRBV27	CASSSQADRAFSYEQYF	TGTGCCAGCAGTTCTCAAGCGGACAGGGCGTTTTCCTACGAGCAGTACTTC
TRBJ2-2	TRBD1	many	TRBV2	CASSETGGAGELFF	TGTGCCAGCAGTGAGACAGGGGGGGCCGGGGAGCTGTTTTTT
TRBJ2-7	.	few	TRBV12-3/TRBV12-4	CASSPFNGYEQYF	TGTGCCAGCAGTCCATTCAATGGCTACGAGCAGTACTTC
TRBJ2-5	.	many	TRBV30	CAWSPDSKETQYF	TGTGCCTGGAGTCCGGACAGTAAAGAGACCCAGTACTTC
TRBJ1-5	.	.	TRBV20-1	CSARAGNSHNQPQHF	TGCAGTGCTAGAGCAGGAAACAGTCATAATCAGCCCCAGCATTTT
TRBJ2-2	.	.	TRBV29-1	CSVVGPSGELFF	TGCAGCGTGGTTGGACCTTCCGGGGAGCTGTTTTTT
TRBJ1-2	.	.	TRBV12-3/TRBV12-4	CASSSGGSTNYGYTF	TGTGCCAGCAGTTCGGGGGGTTCTACTAACTATGGCTACACCTTC
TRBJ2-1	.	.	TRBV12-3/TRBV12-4	CASSLARQNNEQFF	TGTGCCAGCAGCCTAGCTAGACAGAACAATGAGCAGTTCTTC
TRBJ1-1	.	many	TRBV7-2	CASSISTLSTGTTEAFF	TGTGCCAGCAGCATAAGTACGCTCTCAACGGGGACCACTGAAGCTTTCTTT
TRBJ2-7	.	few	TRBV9	CASSVGIGGGFYEQYF	TGTGCCAGCAGCGTAGGAATTGGCGGCGGGTTCTACGAGCAGTACTTC
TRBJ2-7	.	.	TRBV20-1	CSATTGKPYEQYF	TGCAGTGCCACGACAGGCAAACCCTACGAGCAGTACTTC
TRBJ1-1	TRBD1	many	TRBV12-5	CASASGQINTEAFF	TGTGCTAGTGCCTCGGGACAGATTAACACTGAAGCTTTCTTT
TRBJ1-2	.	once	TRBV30	CAWRVADSYTF	TGTGCCTGGAGGGTGGCAGATAGCTACACCTTC
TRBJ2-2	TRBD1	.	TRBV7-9	CASRRGTDTGELFF	TGTGCCAGCAGACGAGGGACAGACACCGGGGAGCTGTTTTTT
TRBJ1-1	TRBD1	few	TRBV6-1	CASKGSGGGDAEAFF	TGTGCCAGCAAGGGTAGTGGAGGGGGCGACGCTGAAGCTTTCTTT
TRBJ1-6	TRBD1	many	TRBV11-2	CASSLDQGATINSPLHF	TGTGCCAGCAGCTTAGATCAGGGGGCTACAATTAATTCACCCCTCCACTTT
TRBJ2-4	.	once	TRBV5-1	CASSLASGFGGKNIQYF	TGCGCCAGCAGCTTGGCCTCCGGATTCGGGGGCAAAAACATTCAGTACTTC
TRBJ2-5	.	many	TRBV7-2	CASSYSEGETQYF	TGTGCCAGCAGCTACTCGGAGGGCGAGACCCAGTACTTC
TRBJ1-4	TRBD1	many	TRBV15	CATSSPRTGEEKLFF	TGTGCCACCAGCAGTCCACGGACAGGGGAAGAAAAACTGTTTTTT
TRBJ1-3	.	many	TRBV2	CASGGDGNTIYF	TGTGCCAGCGGGGGTGATGGAAACACCATATATTTT
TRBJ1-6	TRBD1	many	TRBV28	CASSTGQVVSPLHF	TGTGCCAGCAGTACGGGACAGGTGGTTTCACCCCTCCACTTT
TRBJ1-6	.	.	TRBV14	CASSHVDGYNSPLHF	TGTGCCAGCAGCCATGTGGACGGGTATAATTCACCCCTCCACTTT
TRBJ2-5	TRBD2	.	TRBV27	CASTEYGGGGTQYF	TGTGCCAGCACTGAATATGGGGGGGGGGGGACCCAGTACTTC
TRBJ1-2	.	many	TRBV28	CASSTPGVRNGYTF	TGTGCCAGCAGTACCCCGGGGGTGAGGAATGGCTACACCTTC
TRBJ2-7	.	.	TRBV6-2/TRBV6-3	CASSYTLSGLHEQYF	TGTGCCAGCAGTTACACCCTGTCAGGGCTTCACGAGCAGTACTTC
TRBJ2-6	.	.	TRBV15	CATSGRRDLRANVLTF	TGTGCCACCAGCGGGAGACGGGACTTGCGAGCCAACGTCCTGACTTTC
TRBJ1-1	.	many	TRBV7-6	CASSFIFSGVVNTEAFF	TGTGCCAGCAGCTTCATCTTTTCAGGGGTGGTGAACACTGAAGCTTTCTTT
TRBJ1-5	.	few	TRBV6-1	CASSPRPNQPQHF	TGTGCCAGCAGTCCACGGCCTAATCAGCCCCAGCATTTT
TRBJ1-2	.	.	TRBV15	CATSRGSRGGYTF	TGTGCCACCAGCAGAGGGAGCAGGGGTGGCTACACCTTC
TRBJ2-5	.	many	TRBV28	CASSPAGGLKETQYF	TGTGCCAGCTCCCCCGCAGGGGGGCTGAAGGAGACCCAGTACTTC
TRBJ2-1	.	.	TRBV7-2	CASSGGQYNEQFF	TGTGCCAGCAGCGGGGGCCAATACAATGAGCAGTTCTTC
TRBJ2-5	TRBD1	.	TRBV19	CASRSTGTGDETQYF	TGTGCCAGTAGGTCAACTGGGACAGGGGACGAGACCCAGTACTTC
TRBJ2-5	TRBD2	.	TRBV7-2	CASRLAGGPGTQYF	TGTGCCAGCAGATTAGCGGGGGGGCCTGGGACCCAGTACTTC
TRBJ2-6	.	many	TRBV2	CASSDYSGANVLTF	TGTGCCAGCAGTGACTACTCTGGGGCCAACGTCCTGACTTTC
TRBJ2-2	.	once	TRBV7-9	CASSFGQKLWELFF	TGTGCCAGCAGCTTTGGACAGAAACTATGGGAGCTGTTTTTT
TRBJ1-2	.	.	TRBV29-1	CSADSYYGYTF	TGCAGCGCGGACAGCTATTATGGCTACACCTTC
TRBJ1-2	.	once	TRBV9	CASSVGSQSYGYTF	TGTGCCAGCAGCGTAGGCAGTCAGTCCTATGGCTACACCTTC